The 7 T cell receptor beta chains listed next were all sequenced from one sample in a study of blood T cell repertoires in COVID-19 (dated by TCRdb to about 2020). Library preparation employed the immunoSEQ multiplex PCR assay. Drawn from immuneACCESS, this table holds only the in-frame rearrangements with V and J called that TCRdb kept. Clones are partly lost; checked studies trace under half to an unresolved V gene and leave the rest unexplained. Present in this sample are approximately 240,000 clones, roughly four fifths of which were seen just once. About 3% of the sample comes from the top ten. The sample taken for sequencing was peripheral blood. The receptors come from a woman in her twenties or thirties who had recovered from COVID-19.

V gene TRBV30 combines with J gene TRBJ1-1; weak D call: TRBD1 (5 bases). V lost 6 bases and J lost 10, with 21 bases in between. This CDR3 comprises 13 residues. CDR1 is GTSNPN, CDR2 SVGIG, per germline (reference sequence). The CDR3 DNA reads TGTGCCTGTGAGGACGGAGTAGATAGGGGAGCTTTCTTT. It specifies CACEDGVDRGAFF.

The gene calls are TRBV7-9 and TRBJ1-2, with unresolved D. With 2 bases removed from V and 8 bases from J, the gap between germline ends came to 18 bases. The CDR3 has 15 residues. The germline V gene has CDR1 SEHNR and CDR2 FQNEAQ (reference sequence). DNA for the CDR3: TGTGCCAGCAGCTTAACTGCTAGTGGCCACTCAGGCTACACCTTC. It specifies CASSLTASGHSGYTF.

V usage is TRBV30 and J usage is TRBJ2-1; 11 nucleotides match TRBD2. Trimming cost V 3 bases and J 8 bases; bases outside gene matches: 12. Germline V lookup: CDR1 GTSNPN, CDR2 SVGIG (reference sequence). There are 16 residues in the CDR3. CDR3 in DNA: TGTGCCTGGAGCCCCCCCACTAGCGGGAGACCGTATGAGCAGTTCTTC. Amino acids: CAWSPPTSGRPYEQFF.

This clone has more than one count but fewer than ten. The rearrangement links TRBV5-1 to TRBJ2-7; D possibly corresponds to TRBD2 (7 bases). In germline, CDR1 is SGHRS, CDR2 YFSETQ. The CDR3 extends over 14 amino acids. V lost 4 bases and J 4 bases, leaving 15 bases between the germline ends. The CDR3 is CASSPPGGQYEQYF. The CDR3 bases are TGCGCCAGCAGCCCCCCCGGGGGGCAATACGAGCAGTACTTC.

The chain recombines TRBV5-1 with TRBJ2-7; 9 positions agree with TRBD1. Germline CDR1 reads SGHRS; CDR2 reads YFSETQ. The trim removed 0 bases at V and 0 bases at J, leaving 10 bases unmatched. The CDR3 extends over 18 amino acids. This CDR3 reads CASSLVMRTGVLSYEQYF. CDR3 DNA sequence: TGCGCCAGCAGCTTGGTAATGCGGACAGGGGTCCTCTCCTACGAGCAGTACTTC.

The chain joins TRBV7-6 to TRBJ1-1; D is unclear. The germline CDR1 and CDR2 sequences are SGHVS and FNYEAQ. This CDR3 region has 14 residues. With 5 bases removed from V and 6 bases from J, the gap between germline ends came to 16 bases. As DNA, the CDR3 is TGTGCCAGCAGCCCGCAAGTCGGGCGGGCTGAAGCTTTCTTT. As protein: CASSPQVGRAEAFF.

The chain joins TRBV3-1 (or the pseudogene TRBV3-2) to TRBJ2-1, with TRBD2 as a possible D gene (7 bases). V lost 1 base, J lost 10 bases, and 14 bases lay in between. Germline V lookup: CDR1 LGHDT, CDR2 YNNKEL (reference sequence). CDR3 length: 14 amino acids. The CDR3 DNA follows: TGTGCCAGCAGCCAAGTTATCGGCGGGGGCGAGCAGTTCTTC. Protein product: CASSQVIGGGEQFF.